The present T cell receptor beta chain was sequenced within a study of cytomegalovirus exposure and HLA in healthy donors. At the time of sampling, donors were nominally healthy, though unrecorded immune exposures were likely. Between the trimmed V and J ends, which lost 5 bases and 1 base, there was a span of 14 bases. Germline CDR1 reads MDHEN; CDR2 reads SYDVKM. CDR3 length: 15 residues. Study observations and caveats: The authors listed 164 TCR beta chains as cytomegalovirus-associated. In an earlier analysis, in approximately 630 donors, most V segments appeared productive either ~90% or ~30% of the time. According to a later analysis, most TCR beta chains associated with CMV appeared HLA-restricted.

PCR was performed using 60 Vbeta and 13 Jbeta primers. Libraries were prepared by immunoSEQ multiplex PCR; TCRdb keeps only in-frame clonotypes and omits some of them. This table has about 120,000 clones, 75% appearing once. This clone appeared a few times. Its antigen is as yet unknown. The gene calls are TRBV28 and TRBJ1-1; D possibly corresponds to TRBD1 (6 bases). Specimen: PBMCs. The sequence was obtained from a woman aged 18-29 years in good health and CMV-seronegative. This CDR3 is CASSPQGYTNTEAFF. The DNA of the CDR3 is TGTGCCAGCAGTCCACAGGGTTACACGAACACTGAAGCTTTCTTT.